This record covers a single T cell receptor beta chain. Its antigen is currently not known. No much larger clone is present one base from it, and per-base qualities are unavailable. The data stem from a study of human T cells and chemical hapten exposure (dated by TCRdb to the early 2020s). For the wider study: For sensitization, 2% DPC in acetone was applied to an approximately 2 cm by approximately 2 cm area of upper inner arm skin. Weekly therapeutic DPC doses were additionally applied to the scalp of patients throughout the roughly 25-week study period. Patch testing was performed on the upper back with Finn chambers containing 0.01% DPC, and the patch tests were scored after 6 days according to International Contact Dermatitis Research Group standards. The mostly female patient cohort included alopecia areata with under or over 50% scalp involvement, alopecia totalis and alopecia universalis. Libraries were pooled for sequencing, and variation in per-sample TCR yields was attributed mainly to small differences in library volumes within the pool. This study followed changes in the peripheral blood TCR repertoire in vivo during primary and secondary sensitization of alopecia patients to the hapten diphenylcyclopropenone (DPC). Blood samples were taken from patients before sensitization (week 0) and then at 2, 6 and about 24 weeks after DPC sensitization. About 29 alopecia patients gave blood for TCR sequencing at one to four time points (pre-sensitization, 2, 6 and 24 weeks). Results the study describes overall, beyond this receptor: After repeated subsampling, the strength of the expansion versus patch-test correlation and the threshold at which it became significant changed. Patch test score was positively correlated with the number of PT1 expanded TCRs, with significance at thresholds 8, 16 and 32 but not at 4. DPC sensitization did not change the number of TCRs with a frequency above 1 in 1000, and there was no evidence of changes in global repertoire structure. Because every patient had alopecia, a presumed autoimmune disease, the patients' immune response might differ from that of healthy individuals. Expanded TCRs formed significantly more large CDR3 similarity clusters than pre-sensitization or healthy control sets, consistent with antigen-driven responses.

Sample time point, as interpreted from the label and publication: pre-sensitization, week 0. The sample's treatment or condition label is to be understood as: therapeutic diphenylcyclopropenone sensitization with weekly scalp DPC. At every patch-test visit, the blood draw took place before the patch test was put on. To be eligible, patients had to be aged 18 to 70, diagnosed with alopecia and judged suitable for DPC therapy, while pregnant patients were excluded. Total RNA was extracted from unfractionated whole blood collected in Tempus Blood RNA tubes. Preparation of the library involved RACE. Data came from a NextSeq 500. During library preparation, unique molecular identifiers were attached to individual cDNA molecules so that TCRs could be counted in a quantitative, reproducible way. Each blood RNA sample was used to sequence both TCR alpha and TCR beta chains. Per the source publication's procedure: A median of around 100,000 TCRs per sample was observed, with a range of about 23,224 to 690,600. V, J and CDR3 annotation of the TCR reads was performed with the Decombinator software suite. To make PS versus PT1 abundance plots, every sample was subsampled to the same number of TCRs (28,000). TCRs were defined as expanded if absent before sensitization and observed at least eight times at the 2-week time point. TCRdb applied fastp at Q25 and MiXCR to the public reads, then kept only in-frame beta chains. Rows with one shared CDR3 protein collapse into an entry with the most common genes and DNA. In this record, the V and J calls reflect TCRdb's handling and not the investigators' own analysis. The sample contains about 120,000 distinct CDR3 sequences, 13% of them found a single time. In total, the top ten clones hold 2.5% to 3% of the sample.

From the cysteine up to the phenylalanine, the CDR3 has a length of 14 residues. This entry keeps only the CDR3 DNA: 42 bases, framed from base 1. CDR1 and CDR2 (LGHNA, YSLEER) derive from the germline V gene. The germline ends are 9 bases apart after V is trimmed by 4 bases and J by 0 bases. The sequence came from a woman under 30 with alopecia areata. Some clones in this sample may be carry-over from other donors' samples. This chain joins TRBV4-3 to TRBJ1-1; the D gene is perhaps TRBD1, from 5 matching bases. The source material was whole blood, sampled in connection with sensitization to the hapten diphenylcyclopropenone (DPC). The CDR3 reads as follows: CASSRGVMNTEAFF. The nucleotide sequence is TGCGCCAGCAGCCGAGGGGTCATGAACACTGAAGCTTTCTTT.